Reported below is one T cell receptor (beta chain). These data belong to a study of cytomegalovirus exposure and HLA in healthy donors. Donors counted as nominally healthy when sampled, yet unrecorded immune exposures were likely. 13 Jbeta primers and 60 Vbeta primers were used for the PCR. Using immunoSEQ multiplex PCR, the repertoire was profiled, and TCRdb retains in-frame clones only, with some absent. The table has around 90,000 clones, approximately 64% seen once; the top ten hold 20% to 25%. CDR3 length equals 15 residues. The germline CDR1 and CDR2 sequences are LNHDA and SQIVND (reference sequence). V lost 4 bases, J lost 4 bases, and 7 bases stayed unmatched.

V is TRBV19 and J is TRBJ2-3; 8 positions agree with TRBD1. Material: PBMCs. The clonotype originates from a woman in her forties or fifties in good health and CMV-seropositive. The CDR3 DNA is TGTGCCAGTAGTACCGGACAGGGTCATGCAGATACGCAGTATTTT. Translating it yields CASSTGQGHADTQYF.